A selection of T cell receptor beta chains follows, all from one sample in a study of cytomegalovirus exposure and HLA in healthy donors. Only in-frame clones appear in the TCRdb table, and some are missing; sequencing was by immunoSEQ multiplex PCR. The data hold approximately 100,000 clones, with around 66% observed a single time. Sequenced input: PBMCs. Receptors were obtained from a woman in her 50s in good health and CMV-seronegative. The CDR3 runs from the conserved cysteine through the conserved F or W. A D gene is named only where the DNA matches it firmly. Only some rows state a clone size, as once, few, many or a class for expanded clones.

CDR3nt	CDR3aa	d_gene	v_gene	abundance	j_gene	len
TGTGCCAGCAGCTTCGAGAACTATGGCTACACCTTC	CASSFENYGYTF	NA	TRBV5-6	NA	TRBJ1-2	12
TGCAGTGCGGGGCAGCCGAACACTGAAGCTTTCTTT	CSAGQPNTEAFF	NA	TRBV29-1	NA	TRBJ1-1	12
TGTGCCAGCAGTTTATCCCGGGGGACGCCCGTCCTGACTTTC	CASSLSRGTPVLTF	NA	TRBV28	NA	TRBJ2-6	14
TGCGCCAGCAGCTTGGACGGGGGGGGTATATACGAGCAGTACTTC	CASSLDGGGIYEQYF	TRBD2	TRBV5-1	NA	TRBJ2-7	15
TGTGCCAGCTCACGCACAACAACAGGTAGCTCTGGAAACACCATATATTTT	CASSRTTTGSSGNTIYF	NA	TRBV18	NA	TRBJ1-3	17
TGTGCCAGTAGTCCCAGGTTCGGCTCTGGAAACACCATATATTTT	CASSPRFGSGNTIYF	NA	TRBV19	NA	TRBJ1-3	15
TGCGCCAGCAGCTTTCGGGGGGGCCCAAATGAGCAGTTCTTC	CASSFRGGPNEQFF	TRBD2	TRBV5-1	NA	TRBJ2-1	14
TGTGCCAGCCTCGGAGATGGAGGGAAGGAAGCTTTCTTT	CASLGDGGKEAFF	NA	TRBV6-5	NA	TRBJ1-1	13
TGTGCCAGCAGCCAGAACAAGTATGGCTACACCTTC	CASSQNKYGYTF	NA	TRBV7-9	NA	TRBJ1-2	12
TGTGCCAGCACTACTAGCGGGAGGGCATACAATGAGCAGTTCTTC	CASTTSGRAYNEQFF	TRBD2	TRBV6-5	NA	TRBJ2-1	15
TGTGCCTGGAGCTTGAATTCACCCCTCCACTTT	CAWSLNSPLHF	NA	TRBV30	few	TRBJ1-6	11
TGTGCCAGCTCACCTAACAGGGATTCTGGCTACACCTTC	CASSPNRDSGYTF	NA	TRBV18	NA	TRBJ1-2	13
TGTGCCAGCAGTTTCCAGGACGAGCAGTACTTC	CASSFQDEQYF	NA	TRBV28	NA	TRBJ2-7	11
TGTGCCAGCAGTTTGGCAGTCGCCTACGAGCAGTACTTC	CASSLAVAYEQYF	NA	TRBV28	NA	TRBJ2-7	13
TGTGCCAGCAGTGAACCCACAGTAACCTACGAGCAGTACTTC	CASSEPTVTYEQYF	NA	TRBV2	once	TRBJ2-7	14
TGCAGTGCTACAGGGGAGACCCAGTACTTC	CSATGETQYF	NA	TRBV20-1	NA	TRBJ2-5	10
TGTGCCAGCAGTCGGACAGGGTTTAGTACAGATACGCAGTATTTT	CASSRTGFSTDTQYF	TRBD1	TRBV7-6	NA	TRBJ2-3	15
TGTGCCAGCAGGGACAGGGGATCTAGCGGGGGGCTGGTGCATGAGCAGTTCTTC	CASRDRGSSGGLVHEQFF	TRBD2	TRBV11-2	few	TRBJ2-1	18
TGTGCCAGCAGGGCCTGGTCGGAGACCCAGTACTTC	CASRAWSETQYF	NA	TRBV2	NA	TRBJ2-5	12
TGTGCCAGCAGCAATCGGGCAGGGGGCTTTTACGAGCAGTACTTC	CASSNRAGGFYEQYF	TRBD1	TRBV7-9	few	TRBJ2-7	15
TGTGCCAGCAGTGACTCTGCCGGGAGGGCCCAGCATTTT	CASSDSAGRAQHF	NA	TRBV25-1	NA	TRBJ1-5	13
TGTGCCATCAAGGACAGGATTACTGGCTACACCTTC	CAIKDRITGYTF	TRBD1	TRBV10-3	NA	TRBJ1-2	12
TGTGCCAGCAGCCCATGGGCCGAGCAGTACTTC	CASSPWAEQYF	NA	TRBV28	NA	TRBJ2-7	11
TGTGCTAGCAGCCCCTCTCCCCGGGCTAGCGGGGGAGAATTCTACAATGAGCAGTTCTTC	CASSPSPRASGGEFYNEQFF	TRBD2	TRBV7-7	NA	TRBJ2-1	20
TGTGCCATCAGTGATCGGACAGGGTCCAATGAGCAGTTCTTC	CAISDRTGSNEQFF	TRBD1	TRBV10-3	NA	TRBJ2-1	14
TGTGCCACCAGCAGAGGGGGGACAGGGGGCTACGAGCAGTACTTC	CATSRGGTGGYEQYF	TRBD1	TRBV15	NA	TRBJ2-7	15
TGTGCCAGCAGTTTATCGGCGGAATATGGAGCTTTCTTT	CASSLSAEYGAFF	NA	TRBV28	NA	TRBJ1-1	13
TGTGCCAGCAGTGACAGGGCCCCAGCAACTAATGAAAAACTGTTTTTT	CASSDRAPATNEKLFF	NA	TRBV2	NA	TRBJ1-4	16
TGTGCCAGCAGTCGTGGAGGGACGGACTACGAGCAGTACTTC	CASSRGGTDYEQYF	NA	TRBV28	NA	TRBJ2-7	14
TGCGCCAGCAGCTCCCAGACAAAGAACACTGAAGCTTTCTTT	CASSSQTKNTEAFF	NA	TRBV5-1	few	TRBJ1-1	14
TGTGCCAGCAGGTTGGAGAGCGGAAAAGAGACCCAGTACTTC	CASRLESGKETQYF	NA	TRBV11-2	NA	TRBJ2-5	14
TGTGCCAGCAGCTTCGCGGCTAGCACCGAGCAGTACTTC	CASSFAASTEQYF	NA	TRBV5-6	few	TRBJ2-7	13
TGCGCCAGCAGCCCTCCCGGGACAGGTTCTAACACTGAAGCTTTCTTT	CASSPPGTGSNTEAFF	TRBD1	TRBV5-1	NA	TRBJ1-1	16
TGTGCCAGCAGACCGGGACAGGGCGGCAATGAGCAGTTCTTC	CASRPGQGGNEQFF	TRBD1	TRBV11-3	NA	TRBJ2-1	14
TGTGCCAGCAGCTTAGAAAAAAGCGGCCCCCAAGCTTTCTTT	CASSLEKSGPQAFF	NA	TRBV11-3	NA	TRBJ1-1	14
TGTGCCAGCAGTGAACAGGGCCATTCCACCGGGGAGCTGTTTTTT	CASSEQGHSTGELFF	NA	TRBV2	NA	TRBJ2-2	15
TGTGCCAGCAGCGTCCGGGACAGGGGATATGCGCAGTACTTC	CASSVRDRGYAQYF	TRBD1	TRBV5-5	NA	TRBJ2-7	14
TGTGCCAGCAGCTTACTAGATACGCAGTATTTT	CASSLLDTQYF	NA	TRBV7-2	NA	TRBJ2-3	11
TGTGCCATCAGTGAGACCTCAAACCCCGGGAGGGTCCCCCTCCACTTT	CAISETSNPGRVPLHF	NA	TRBV10-3	once	TRBJ1-6	16
TGTGCCAGCAGCCAAGAAGGGGGAGATACGCAGTATTTT	CASSQEGGDTQYF	NA	TRBV16	NA	TRBJ2-3	13